This T cell receptor (beta chain) came from a study of identical twins (dated by TCRdb to 2016 to 2017). The study in broad terms: TCR alpha and beta repertoires from monozygotic twins, unrelated adults of various ages and cord blood were deep-sequenced to test whether fetal clonotypes persist. To rule out contamination, replicate twin experiments were performed at different times with different library preparation protocols. Overall results and qualifications from the work: Compared with coincidental sharing between unrelated individuals, out-of-frame TCR alpha sequences shared between twins showed an excess of sequences with low generation probability. Conclusions relied on cross-sectional statistical analysis, since the same donors could not be followed over many years. Fewer insertions were carried by abundant cord blood beta clonotypes, a similar but weaker trend appeared in young adult naive repertoires, and no such trend appeared in memory repertoires. Invariant T cells such as MAIT and iNKT could partly confound zero-insertion analyses, though diverse VJ usage argued against this for most clonotypes. Excess twin sharing in beta out-of-frame sequences was weaker because fewer shared sequences lowered the signal-to-noise ratio. Recombination models systematically underestimated out-of-frame TCR alpha sharing in monozygotic twins but agreed with sharing between unrelated individuals.

The library came from 5' RACE. Sequenced on an Illumina HiSeq 2000. A universal primer binding site was added through template switching, and the final cDNA carried a unique molecular identifier so that TCR cDNA molecules could be counted accurately. Specific primers in the conserved constant-segment region were used to synthesize first-strand cDNA for the TCR alpha and beta chains. Each cDNA library was double barcoded, with a SMART-Mk sample barcode plus Illumina barcodes, to control for contamination. Two successive PCR steps introduced TruSeq adapter sequences along with Illumina sample barcodes. TCR alpha and beta cDNA libraries were sequenced on the Illumina HiSeq platform with custom primers. As for how the authors treated the data: Unique molecular identifiers were extracted from raw reads with MiGEC, and CDR3 positions were determined with MiXCR. For each individual, recombination models were inferred using an EM algorithm with the repgenHMM and IGoR tools. Shared clonotypes were analyzed with the tcR package in R, and sharing was normalized by the product of cloneset sizes. To study raw recombination without the effects of thymic and clonal selection, out-of-frame nonproductive sequences were analyzed. TCRdb reworked the public reads: Q25 trimming with fastp, MiXCR clone assembly, productive beta chains retained. Rows are combined by CDR3 protein, so each entry shows the most common genes and DNA. TCRdb, not the authors, supplied the V and J calls. Within this sample are hundreds of thousands of distinct CDR3 sequences, with around 10% of them counted one time only. The ten largest clones take up 5.1% of the sample.

This clonotype was picked up a small number of times. Its target antigen remains unknown. The sample holds no much larger clone one base away, and base qualities are not on file. The V end gives up 6 bases and the J end 4 bases, leaving 10 bases in the junction not matched to a gene. Reading from cysteine to phenylalanine, the CDR3 counts 15 amino acids. Only the CDR3 region is kept as DNA, spanning 45 bases read in frame from base 1. Via the germline V gene, CDR1 is SQVTM and CDR2 ANQGSEA. Every donor was a healthy Caucasian. Miltenyi CD45RO+ enrichment and human naive T-cell isolation kits were used to isolate memory (CD45RO+) and naive T cells from PBMC.

Material: memory (CD45RO+) T cells sorted from blood. The sample's cell subset or site label, decoded: CD45RO+ enriched T cells. The TCR was taken from a woman younger than 30 in good health. The sequence links TRBV29-1 to TRBJ2-1; the central 9 bases match TRBD1. The DNA sequence follows: TGCAGCGTCCCCCCGACAGGGGGTCTTTACAATGAGCAGTTCTTC. This gives the protein CSVPPTGGLYNEQFF.